The rows below give T cell receptor beta chains drawn from one sample of a study of neurological immune-mediated disorders. TCRdb re-called the 5' RACE reads through MiXCR, storing one row per CDR3 protein. Here the sample spans tens of thousands of distinct CDR3 sequences, about 4.9% being singletons. Sequencing input: PBMCs. These receptors all come from a man under 40 with multiple sclerosis. The CDR3 runs from the conserved cysteine through the conserved F or W. D genes are given only for firm matches. Clone size, where shown, is once, few, many, or a class for clones that have expanded.

CDR3 length,J gene,D gene,V gene,clone size,CDR3 protein,CDR3 DNA
15,TRBJ2-1,NA,TRBV5-1,many,CASSLKLGPHNEQFF,TGCGCCAGCAGCTTGAAGCTAGGTCCCCACAATGAGCAGTTCTTC
17,TRBJ2-1,NA,TRBV4-1,many,CASSQEEPGGLHNEQFF,TGCGCCAGCAGCCAAGAGGAGCCAGGGGGGCTTCACAATGAGCAGTTCTTC
13,TRBJ2-7,TRBD1,TRBV27,many,CASSLYGTGPLNF,TGTGCCAGCAGTTTATATGGGACAGGCCCTCTAAACTTC
12,TRBJ1-1,NA,TRBV5-1,many,CASSSGGFLAFF,TGCGCCAGCAGCTCGGGCGGGTTTCTGGCTTTCTTT
15,TRBJ1-2,TRBD1,TRBV5-6,many,CASSSDRGGTYGYTF,TGTGCCAGCAGCTCGGACAGGGGAGGGACCTATGGCTACACCTTC
19,TRBJ1-3,NA,TRBV5-1,few,CASSPLLGEQDHSGNTIYF,TGCGCCAGCAGCCCCCTTCTGGGAGAACAGGACCACTCTGGAAACACCATATATTTT
13,TRBJ2-7,NA,TRBV6-6,many,CASSTTSPYEQYF,TGTGCCAGCAGCACAACGAGCCCCTACGAGCAGTACTTC
16,TRBJ1-2,NA,TRBV7-9,many,CASSLEEVLANYGYTF,TGTGCCAGCAGCTTAGAGGAGGTCCTGGCAAACTATGGCTACACCTTC
14,TRBJ1-1,NA,TRBV12-3/TRBV12-4,many,CASGLGSSNTEAFF,TGTGCCAGCGGCTTGGGCAGCTCGAACACTGAAGCTTTCTTT
15,TRBJ2-3,NA,TRBV5-1,few,CASSSAPGGTDTQYF,TGCGCCAGCAGCTCCGCCCCCGGGGGCACAGATACGCAGTATTTT
16,TRBJ2-3,NA,TRBV5-1,few,CASSLEAGASTDTQYF,TGCGCCAGCAGCTTGGAGGCAGGGGCGTCCACAGATACGCAGTATTTT
14,TRBJ2-5,NA,TRBV11-2,NA,CASSLGFPEETQYF,TGTGCCAGCAGCTTAGGCTTCCCAGAAGAGACCCAGTACTTC
13,TRBJ1-1,TRBD1,TRBV29-1,many,CSVFDRGGTEAFF,TGCAGCGTCTTTGACAGGGGTGGCACTGAAGCTTTCTTT
16,TRBJ1-1,NA,TRBV5-1,many,CASSLKTYTSNTEAFF,TGCGCCAGCAGCTTAAAGACGTATACGTCGAACACTGAAGCTTTCTTT
13,TRBJ2-7,NA,TRBV20-1,few,CSASRTLTYEQYF,TGCAGTGCTAGTAGGACGTTAACCTACGAGCAGTACTTC
13,TRBJ2-1,NA,TRBV5-1,many,CASSLEGFGEQFF,TGCGCCAGCAGCTTGGAGGGATTTGGGGAGCAGTTCTTC
12,TRBJ1-1,NA,TRBV5-1,few,CASSLTDVEAFF,TGCGCCAGCAGCTTGACAGACGTAGAAGCTTTCTTT
13,TRBJ1-1,NA,TRBV6-5,many,CASSVEWNTEAFF,TGTGCCAGCAGTGTGGAGTGGAACACTGAAGCTTTCTTT
14,TRBJ2-3,NA,TRBV7-9,many,CAIPFGGFTDTQYF,TGTGCCATCCCATTCGGAGGATTCACAGATACGCAGTATTTT
15,TRBJ1-1,NA,TRBV9,many,CASSFSPQGNTEAFF,TGTGCCAGCAGCTTCTCCCCTCAGGGGAACACTGAAGCTTTCTTT
14,TRBJ2-7,NA,TRBV5-1,many,CASSPEAGRREQYF,TGCGCCAGCAGCCCGGAGGCAGGGAGGCGCGAGCAGTACTTC
11,TRBJ1-1,NA,TRBV20-1,many,CSTNSRSEAFF,TGCAGTACGAATTCCAGGTCAGAAGCTTTCTTT